Presented here are 28 T cell receptor beta chains from one specimen sequenced in a study of T cell responses to AZD1222 COVID-19 vaccine. The method was immunoSEQ multiplex PCR; TCRdb's version includes in-frame clones alone and lacks a portion of them. The data contain 150,000 to 200,000 clones, 92% of them singletons. The material sequenced was peripheral blood, taken on day 0 of AZD1222 vaccination. These receptors all stem from an adult in good health.

The genes are TRBV2 and TRBJ1-4; the D is unclear. Germline loops: CDR1 SNHLY, CDR2 FYNNEI. The CDR3 totals 13 residues. V lost 10 bases and J 4 bases, leaving 13 bases between the germline ends. The CDR3 loop reads CATYRAVNEKLFF. Here the CDR3 DNA reads TGTGCCACCTACCGGGCGGTTAATGAAAAACTGTTTTTT. The entire variable domain, with the rest obtained from reference TRBV2 and TRBJ1-4, is as follows: EPEVTQTPSHQVTQMGQEVILRCVPISNHLYFYWYRQILGQKVEFLVSFYNNEISEKSEIFDDQFSVERPDGSNFTLKIRSTKLEDSAMYFCATYRAVNEKLFFGSGTQLSVL.

The chain recombines TRBV29-1 with TRBJ2-7; D possibly corresponds to TRBD2 (5 bases). The CDR3 has 14 residues. Looked up from germline, CDR1 is SQVTM and CDR2 is ANQGSEA. The V gene lost 0 bases and the J gene lost 4 bases, with 13 bases spanning the gap. CDR3 region: CSVEDGLAGYEQYF. CDR3 coding DNA: TGCAGCGTTGAAGATGGGCTAGCCGGGTACGAGCAGTACTTC.

This clone came up once. The V call is TRBV30, the J call TRBJ2-1; 7 bases line up with TRBD2. Trimming removed 2 bases from V and 4 bases from J; junction bases left unmatched: 2. The CDR3 covers 13 residues. CDR1 is GTSNPN, CDR2 SVGIG, per germline (reference sequence). The CDR3 bases are TGTGCCTGGAGTAATAGCGGGTACAATGAGCAGTTCTTC. It is translated as CAWSNSGYNEQFF.

This clone was counted only a few times. This sample includes further DNA sequences coding for the same CDR3. The V gene is TRBV30, the J gene TRBJ2-7; no reliable D call. The CDR3 sequence is 11 residues long. The germline V gene encodes CDR1 GTSNPN and CDR2 SVGIG (reference sequence). V gave up 3 bases and J gave up 1 base, with 4 bases separating them. The DNA of the CDR3 is TGTGCCTGGAGCGGTTCCTACGAGCAGTACTTC. Translating gives CAWSGSYEQYF. The variable domain in full, with the rest retrieved from reference TRBV30 and TRBJ2-7, is SQTIHQWPATLVQPVGSPLSLECTVEGTSNPNLYWYRQAAGRGLQLLFYSVGIGQISSEVPQNLSASRPQDRQFILSSKKLLLSDSGFYLCAWSGSYEQYFGPGTRLTVT.

This chain joins TRBV3-1 (or the pseudogene TRBV3-2) and TRBJ1-5; D unresolved. V gave up 0 bases and J gave up 0 bases, with 6 bases separating them. Germline V gene sequence: CDR1 LGHDT, CDR2 YNNKEL (reference sequence). The CDR3 contains 15 residues. The CDR3 loop is CASSQDSASNQPQHF. In nucleotides, the CDR3 is TGTGCCAGCAGCCAAGATTCCGCTAGCAATCAGCCCCAGCATTTT.

The chain recombines TRBV7-2 with TRBJ1-2; possibly TRBD1 for D (6 bases). The V gene lost 5 bases and the J gene lost 4 bases, with 17 bases spanning the gap. This CDR3 spans 15 amino acids. The germline CDR1 and CDR2 sequences are SGHTA and FQGNSA. The CDR3 DNA reads TGTGCCAGCAGCCCACGGGACACAACATCCTATGGCTACACCTTC. Amino acids: CASSPRDTTSYGYTF.

This clone was seen once. The chain joins TRBV3-1 (or the pseudogene TRBV3-2) to TRBJ1-5, with TRBD1 matching over 8 bases. This CDR3 is built from 16 residues. CDR1 is LGHDT, CDR2 YNNKEL, per germline (reference sequence). The J segment lost 6 bases and the V segment lost 1 base, leaving 8 bases of the junction unmatched. The chain's CDR3 is CASSQGTRGLSQPQHF. CDR3 coding DNA: TGTGCCAGCAGCCAAGGTACCAGGGGGCTGAGTCAGCCCCAGCATTTT.

The rearrangement joins TRBV3-1 (or the pseudogene TRBV3-2) to TRBJ1-4; D may be TRBD1 (6 bases). This CDR3 is built from 16 residues. CDR1 LGHDT and CDR2 YNNKEL come from the germline V gene (reference sequence). The germline V and J ends were trimmed by 1 base and 6 bases, with 15 bases remaining between them. In DNA, the CDR3 is TGTGCCAGCAGCCAAGGCCCAGGGGCCGGCGATGAAAAACTGTTTTTT. Translation gives CASSQGPGAGDEKLFF.

V gene TRBV30 combines with J gene TRBJ1-1; D ambiguous. Trimming shortened V by 8 bases and J by 3 bases, and 7 bases separated the two germline ends. This CDR3 comprises 10 residues. In germline, CDR1 is GTSNPN, CDR2 SVGIG (reference sequence). The CDR3 region has the DNA TGTGCCCGCGGGGACACTGAAGCTTTCTTT. Translating gives CARGDTEAFF.

In DNA, the CDR3 is TGTGCCAGCAGCTTAGTGTCGGACTCACCCCTCCACTTT. The encoded protein is CASSLVSDSPLHF. J is TRBJ1-6 and V is TRBV7-9; no firm D call. The CDR3 consists of 13 residues. CDR1 and CDR2 (germline): SEHNR, FQNEAQ (reference sequence). Trimming pared 1 base from V and 10 bases from J, leaving 8 bases between.

The V call is TRBV12-5, the J call TRBJ2-5; D unresolved. V gave up 0 bases and J gave up 0 bases, with 2 bases separating them. This CDR3 is 13 amino acids long. Per the germline V gene, CDR1 is LGHNT and CDR2 is FRNRAP. The DNA for the CDR3 is TGTGCTAGTGGTTTGGTATACCAAGAGACCCAGTACTTC. It yields the protein CASGLVYQETQYF.

This clone was seen only once. V usage is TRBV23-1 and J usage is TRBJ2-3, with D possibly TRBD2 on 6 matching bases. TRBV23-1 is filed as an ORF, its function uncertain. V gave up 11 bases and J gave up 8 bases, with 11 bases separating them. The CDR3 is made up of 10 amino acids. CDR3 DNA: TGCGCCGGCTGGCGGGGTACGCAGTATTTT. Encoded protein: CAGWRGTQYF.

The rearrangement links TRBV29-1 to TRBJ2-7; D not certain. V was clipped by 0 bases and J by 4 bases, with 7 bases between them. CDR3 length: 12 residues. The germline gives CDR1 SQVTM, CDR2 ANQGSEA. CDR3 DNA sequence: TGCAGCGTTGAAGACCCCAGTTACGAGCAGTACTTC. Translated: CSVEDPSYEQYF.

The chain is built from TRBV10-3 and TRBJ1-2, with D uncertain. With 6 bases removed from V and 2 bases from J, the gap between germline ends came to 10 bases. This CDR3 has 13 amino acids. In germline, CDR1 is ENHRY, CDR2 SYGVKD. The CDR3 here is CAISPGGNYGYTF. For the CDR3, the DNA is TGTGCCATCAGCCCAGGAGGAAACTATGGCTACACCTTC.

The V call is TRBV27, the J call TRBJ2-2; 15 bases match TRBD2. In germline, CDR1 is MNHEY, CDR2 SMNVEV (reference sequence). V trimming: 3 bases; J trimming: 15 bases; junction bases outside the gene matches: 11. There are 16 residues in the CDR3. The CDR3 protein is CASSFRTSGGAAKVFF. CDR3 DNA: TGTGCCAGCAGTTTCCGGACTAGCGGGGGGGCGGCCAAGGTGTTTTTT.

Points on this clone: Other DNA sequences from this sample encode an identical CDR3 as well. The chain joins TRBV5-6 to TRBJ2-5; 14 bases are shared with TRBD2. Losses at the gene ends were 3 bases for V and 3 bases for J; bases not matched to a gene: 4. This CDR3 has 16 amino acids. CDR1 and CDR2 (germline): SGHDT, YYEEEE. The CDR3 loop is CASSSPGLAGEETQYF. CDR3 in DNA: TGTGCCAGCAGCTCACCGGGACTAGCGGGGGAAGAGACCCAGTACTTC.

CDR3: CASTPGLAGGSRAKNIQYF. The CDR3 region has the DNA TGTGCCAGCACCCCGGGACTAGCGGGGGGCTCCCGGGCCAAAAACATTCAGTACTTC. The genes are TRBV2 and TRBJ2-4; TRBD2 matches at 15 bases. This CDR3 is built from 19 residues. Germline CDR1 is SNHLY and CDR2 is FYNNEI. The junction had 11 bases not matched to a gene; V was cut back by 7 bases and J by 1 base.

The V gene is TRBV3-1 (or the pseudogene TRBV3-2), the J gene TRBJ2-1, with D tentatively TRBD1 (8 bases). V was shortened by 4 bases and J by 9 bases, with 16 bases between the two germline ends. The CDR3 has 14 residues. Germline V gives CDR1 LGHDT, CDR2 YNNKEL (reference sequence). The CDR3 DNA reads as TGTGCCAGCAGCCGAAAAAACAGGGGGGGTGAGCAGTTCTTC. Encoded protein: CASSRKNRGGEQFF.

The J gene is TRBJ1-2, the V gene TRBV30; the match to TRBD1 covers 7 bases. Germline CDR1 reads GTSNPN; CDR2 reads SVGIG (reference sequence). V was pared by 3 bases and J by 7 bases, with 11 bases of the junction left unmatched. This CDR3 contains 14 residues. CDR3 nucleotide sequence: TGTGCCTGGAGGCTTACAGGGGCTTCAGGTGGCTACACCTTC. It translates to CAWRLTGASGGYTF.

The chain employs TRBV12-3 or TRBV12-4 and TRBJ1-1; possibly TRBD1 for D (6 bases). The CDR3 is 13 amino acids. V was pared by 7 bases and J by 3 bases, with 12 bases between. DNA for the CDR3: TGTGCCAGCACCAGAACAGGGCACACTGAAGCTTTCTTT. Amino acids: CASTRTGHTEAFF.

In its sample, this clone was seen once. The chain combines TRBV13 with TRBJ1-1; 8 bases are shared with TRBD1. The CDR3 is 17 residues long. Losses at the gene ends were 0 bases for V and 1 base for J; bases not matched to a gene: 7. The V gene's germline CDR1 is PRHDT and CDR2 FYEKMQ (reference sequence). The CDR3 reads CASSLGDRVKGNTEAFF. In DNA, the CDR3 is TGTGCCAGCAGCTTAGGGGACAGGGTAAAGGGGAACACTGAAGCTTTCTTT. Full variable domain (outside the CDR3, taken from reference TRBV13 and TRBJ1-1): AAGVIQSPRHLIKEKRETATLKCYPIPRHDTVYWYQQGPGQDPQFLISFYEKMQSDKGSIPDRFSAQQFSDYHSELNMSSLELGDSALYFCASSLGDRVKGNTEAFFGQGTRLTVV.

The J gene is TRBJ2-7, the V gene TRBV19, with 12 bases aligning to TRBD2. CDR3 length: 14 residues. Germline assignment: CDR1 LNHDA and CDR2 SQIVND (reference sequence). The J segment lost 7 bases and the V segment lost 5 bases, leaving 6 bases of the junction unmatched. This CDR3 reads CASSLAGGPREQYF. The CDR3, as DNA: TGTGCCAGTAGTCTAGCGGGAGGGCCGAGAGAGCAGTACTTC.

This clone was recorded once. The V gene is TRBV28, the J gene TRBJ1-2; D is uncertain. From germline, CDR1 is MDHEN and CDR2 SYDVKM. The CDR3 consists of 12 residues. Trimming pared 7 bases from V and 4 bases from J, leaving 10 bases between. The CDR3 here is CASTAGAYGYTF. The CDR3 DNA reads as TGTGCCAGCACCGCAGGCGCCTATGGCTACACCTTC.

The chain couples TRBV28 to TRBJ2-4; 9 bases are a match to TRBD1. CDR1 and CDR2 (germline): MDHEN, SYDVKM. J gave up 7 bases and V 6 bases, and 10 bases lay outside the gene matches. The CDR3 length is 15 residues. The CDR3 protein is CASSLQGQGPNIQYF. The DNA for the CDR3 is TGTGCCAGCAGCCTTCAGGGACAGGGACCCAACATTCAGTACTTC. The complete variable domain, with remaining parts taken from reference TRBV28 and TRBJ2-4, reads DVKVTQSSRYLVKRTGEKVFLECVQDMDHENMFWYRQDPGLGLRLIYFSYDVKMKEKGDIPEGYSVSREKKERFSLILESASTNQTSMYLCASSLQGQGPNIQYFGAGTRLSVL.

This chain uses TRBV10-3 with TRBJ1-1; D remains ambiguous. The germline V gene encodes CDR1 ENHRY and CDR2 SYGVKD. The V and J ends lost 10 bases and 4 bases respectively, with 13 bases between them. This CDR3 has 12 residues. CDR3 residues: CASGPWSTEAFF. The CDR3 nucleotides are TGTGCCAGTGGACCTTGGAGCACTGAAGCTTTCTTT.

The rearrangement joins TRBV3-1 (or the pseudogene TRBV3-2) to TRBJ1-2; no definite D call. This CDR3 contains 17 residues. The V gene lost 1 base and the J gene lost 4 bases, with 19 bases spanning the gap. CDR1 is LGHDT, CDR2 YNNKEL, per germline (reference sequence). This chain's CDR3 is CASSQVWSLRGGYGYTF. The CDR3 DNA sequence: TGTGCCAGCAGCCAAGTATGGTCCCTTCGGGGTGGCTATGGCTACACCTTC.

The CDR3 sequence is CASSPQGTSSYNEQFF. The CDR3 region has the DNA TGCGCCAGCAGCCCCCAGGGGACCAGCTCCTACAATGAGCAGTTCTTC. The chain joins TRBV5-1 to TRBJ2-1; possible D gene TRBD1, 6 bases. The CDR3 sequence is 16 residues long. Trimming removed 4 bases from V and 0 bases from J, with 14 bases in between. Germline loops: CDR1 SGHRS, CDR2 YFSETQ. The full variable domain, its missing parts supplied by reference TRBV5-1 and TRBJ2-1, is KAGVTQTPRYLIKTRGQQVTLSCSPISGHRSVSWYQQTPGQGLQFLFEYFSETQRNKGNFPGRFSGRQFSNSRSEMNVSTLELGDSALYLCASSPQGTSSYNEQFFGPGTRLTVL.

J is TRBJ2-1 and V is TRBV5-1; D is perhaps TRBD2 (6 bases). The CDR3 is made up of 13 amino acids. Trimming took 6 bases from V and 8 from J, leaving 15 bases between them. The germline gives CDR1 SGHRS, CDR2 YFSETQ. CDR3 sequence (DNA): TGCGCCAGCACCCCCGGGGGTAGCCATGAGCAGTTCTTC. Translating it yields CASTPGGSHEQFF.